The T cell receptor (beta chain) under discussion was sequenced for a study of radiation and T cells in renal cell carcinoma. Study-level results: From baseline, blood top tumor clonotypes peaked at 2 weeks post-radiation.

As to this clone: Its target is unknown.

Germline assignment: CDR1 MNHEY and CDR2 SVGAGI. Trimming took 8 bases from V and 0 from J, leaving 5 bases between them. The CDR3 extends over 12 amino acids. Documented time point: blood 4 weeks post-SBRT, at nephrectomy. Treatment: 15 Gy SBRT to primary tumor, nephrectomy 4 weeks later. Nephrectomy followed 15 Gy stereotactic body radiation by 4 weeks. Here immunoSEQ multiplex PCR was the method, and the copy in TCRdb shows in-frame clones only, minus some. The profile shows about 83,000 clones, 83% of them singletons. The rearrangement links TRBV6-5 to TRBJ1-3; no reliable D call. The sequencing here drew on blood, taken from a patient whose treatment included radiotherapy and nephrectomy. This clonotype was sampled from a woman aged 60 to 75 with renal cell carcinoma. For the CDR3, the DNA is TGTGCCAGCCTTTCCTCTGGAAACACCATATATTTT. It specifies CASLSSGNTIYF.